The subject of this entry is one T cell receptor beta chain. Its antigen remains unknown. These data are taken from a study of OX40 agonist ivuxolimab in advanced cancers. Study as a whole: Ivuxolimab, which patients received intravenously every 2 weeks, was dosed at 0.01 to 10 mg/kg.

Notes on the study in general: Some patients who did not respond also had low normalized T-cell clonal expansion. Expanded peripheral T cell antigen specificity was not determined.

CDR1 is MGHDK, CDR2 SYGVNS, per germline. This CDR3 is 16 amino acids long. Trimming removed 3 bases from V and 1 base from J; junction bases left unmatched: 4. TCRdb keeps only in-frame clones here, not all; method: immunoSEQ multiplex PCR. The table includes about 120,000 clones, around 89% detected once. The chain employs TRBV25-1 and TRBJ2-2; 8 nucleotides agree with TRBD2. Specimen: CD4+ or CD8+ T cells sorted from blood, collected in a trial of the OX40 agonist ivuxolimab. The sequence came from an adult with an advanced solid tumor such as melanoma, head and neck, liver or kidney cancer. The CDR3 DNA reads as TGTGCCAGCAGTGAGCCGGGACTAGAGAACACCGGGGAGCTGTTTTTT. Its translation: CASSEPGLENTGELFF.